This TCR beta chain was recorded in a study of cytomegalovirus exposure and HLA in healthy donors. The study, taken as a whole, reports: A later analysis linked a missense DCLRE1C variant to TCR beta V- and J-gene trimming. In a later analysis, TCR association rates varied by HLA locus: DRB1 most, HLA-C fewest. A few CMV-associated chains were confirmed in vitro to be specific for CMV antigens. In a later analysis, parvovirus B19, influenza, CMV and Epstein-Barr virus appeared linked to several top co-occurrence clusters.

About this clone itself: Its cognate antigen is unknown.

The PCR had 60 Vbeta and 13 Jbeta primers. TCRdb's copy holds only in-frame clones and misses some; the assay was immunoSEQ multiplex PCR. Seen here are approximately 130,000 clones, around 75% observed once, and the top ten hold roughly 9%. Per the germline V gene, CDR1 is SGHTA and CDR2 is FQGNSA. With V trimmed by 4 bases and J by 4 bases, 12 bases remained unmatched. The CDR3 has 17 amino acids. The source of this sequence is a woman in her forties or fifties in good health and CMV-seropositive. Sequencing input: PBMCs. The rearrangement uses TRBV7-2 and TRBJ2-3, with 9 bases identical to TRBD2. CDR3 residues: CASSSVLSGGWADTQYF. For the CDR3, the DNA is TGTGCCAGCAGCTCCGTTCTCAGCGGGGGGTGGGCAGATACGCAGTATTTT. Supplemented by reference TRBV7-2 and TRBJ2-3, the full variable domain reads GAGVSQSPSNKVTEKGKDVELRCDPISGHTALYWYRQSLGQGLEFLIYFQGNSAPDKSGLPSDRFSAERTGGSVSTLTIQRTQQEDSAVYLCASSSVLSGGWADTQYFGPGTRLTVL.